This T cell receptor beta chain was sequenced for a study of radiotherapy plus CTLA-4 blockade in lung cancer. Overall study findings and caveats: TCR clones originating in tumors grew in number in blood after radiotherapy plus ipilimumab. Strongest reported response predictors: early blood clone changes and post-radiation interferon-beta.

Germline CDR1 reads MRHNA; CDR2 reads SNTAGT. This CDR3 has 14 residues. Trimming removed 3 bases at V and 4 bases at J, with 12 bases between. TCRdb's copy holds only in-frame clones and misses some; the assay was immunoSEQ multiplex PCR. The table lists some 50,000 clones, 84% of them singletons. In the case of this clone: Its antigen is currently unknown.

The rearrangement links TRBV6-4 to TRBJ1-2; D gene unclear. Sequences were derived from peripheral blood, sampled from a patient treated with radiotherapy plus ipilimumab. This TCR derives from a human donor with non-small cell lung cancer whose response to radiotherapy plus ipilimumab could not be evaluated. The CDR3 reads CASSEDGHLYGYTF. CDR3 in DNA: TGTGCCAGCAGTGAGGATGGGCACCTCTATGGCTACACCTTC.